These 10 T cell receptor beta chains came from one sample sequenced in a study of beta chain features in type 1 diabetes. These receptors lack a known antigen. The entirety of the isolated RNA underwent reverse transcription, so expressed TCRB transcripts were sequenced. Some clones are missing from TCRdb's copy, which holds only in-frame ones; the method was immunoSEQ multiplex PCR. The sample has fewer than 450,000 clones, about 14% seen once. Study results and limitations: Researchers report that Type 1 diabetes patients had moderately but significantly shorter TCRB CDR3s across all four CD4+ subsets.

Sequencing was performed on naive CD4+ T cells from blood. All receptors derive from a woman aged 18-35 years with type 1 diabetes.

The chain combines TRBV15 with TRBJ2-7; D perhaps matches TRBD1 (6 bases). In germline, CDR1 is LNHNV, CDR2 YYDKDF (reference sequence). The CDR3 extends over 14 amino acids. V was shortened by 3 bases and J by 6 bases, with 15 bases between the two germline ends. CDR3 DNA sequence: TGTGCCACCAGCAGCAGGGGCCGCGGATTCGAGCAGTACGTC. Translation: CATSSRGRGFEQYV.

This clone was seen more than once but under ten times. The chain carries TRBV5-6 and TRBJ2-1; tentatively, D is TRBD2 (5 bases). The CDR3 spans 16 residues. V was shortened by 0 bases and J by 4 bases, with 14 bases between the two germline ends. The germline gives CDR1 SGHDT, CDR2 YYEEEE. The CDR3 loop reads CASSLEAVSGYNEQFF. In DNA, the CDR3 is TGTGCCAGCAGCTTGGAAGCGGTAAGCGGTTACAATGAGCAGTTCTTC.

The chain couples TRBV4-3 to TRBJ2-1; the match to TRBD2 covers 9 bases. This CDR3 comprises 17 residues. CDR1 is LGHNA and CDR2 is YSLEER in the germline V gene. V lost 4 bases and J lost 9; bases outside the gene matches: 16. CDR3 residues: CASSRSVQGGRAGEQFF. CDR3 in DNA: TGCGCCAGCAGCCGCTCCGTTCAGGGCGGGAGGGCCGGTGAGCAGTTCTTC.

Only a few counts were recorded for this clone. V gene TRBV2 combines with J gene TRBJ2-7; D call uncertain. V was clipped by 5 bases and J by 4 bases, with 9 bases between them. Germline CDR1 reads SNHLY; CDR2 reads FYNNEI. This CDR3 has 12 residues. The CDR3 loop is CASSYSPYEQYF. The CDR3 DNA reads TGTGCCAGCAGTTATAGCCCTTACGAGCAGTACTTC.

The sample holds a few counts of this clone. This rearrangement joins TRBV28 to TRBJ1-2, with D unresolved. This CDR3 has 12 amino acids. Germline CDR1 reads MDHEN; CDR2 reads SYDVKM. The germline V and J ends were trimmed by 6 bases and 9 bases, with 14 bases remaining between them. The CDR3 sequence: CASRSGAQSYTF. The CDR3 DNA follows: TGTGCCAGCAGGTCCGGTGCTCAAAGCTACACCTTC.

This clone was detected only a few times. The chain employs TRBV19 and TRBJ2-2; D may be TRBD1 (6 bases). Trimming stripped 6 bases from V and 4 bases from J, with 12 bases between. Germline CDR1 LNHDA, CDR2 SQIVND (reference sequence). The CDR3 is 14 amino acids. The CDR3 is CASRSQGPTGELFF. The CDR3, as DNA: TGTGCCAGTAGATCCCAGGGGCCCACCGGGGAGCTGTTTTTT.

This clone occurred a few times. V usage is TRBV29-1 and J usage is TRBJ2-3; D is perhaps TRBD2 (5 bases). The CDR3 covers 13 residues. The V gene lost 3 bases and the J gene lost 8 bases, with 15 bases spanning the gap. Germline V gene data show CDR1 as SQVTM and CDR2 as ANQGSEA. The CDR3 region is CSVEPGSAGTQYF. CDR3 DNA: TGCAGCGTTGAGCCCGGGTCGGCGGGTACGCAGTATTTT.

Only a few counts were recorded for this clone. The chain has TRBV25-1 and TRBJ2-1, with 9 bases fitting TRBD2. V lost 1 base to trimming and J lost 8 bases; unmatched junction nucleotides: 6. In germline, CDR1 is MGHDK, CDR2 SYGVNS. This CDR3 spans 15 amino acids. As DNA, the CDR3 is TGTGCCAGCAGTGAATCTCAAGCGGGGGGCGATGAGCAGTTCTTC. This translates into CASSESQAGGDEQFF.

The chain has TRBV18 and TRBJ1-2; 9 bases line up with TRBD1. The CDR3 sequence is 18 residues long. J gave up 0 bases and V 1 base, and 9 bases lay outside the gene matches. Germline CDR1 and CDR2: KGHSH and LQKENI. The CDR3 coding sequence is TGTGCCAGCTCACCACTTCGGACAGGGGCCCTCGCTAACTATGGCTACACCTTC. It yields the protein CASSPLRTGALANYGYTF.

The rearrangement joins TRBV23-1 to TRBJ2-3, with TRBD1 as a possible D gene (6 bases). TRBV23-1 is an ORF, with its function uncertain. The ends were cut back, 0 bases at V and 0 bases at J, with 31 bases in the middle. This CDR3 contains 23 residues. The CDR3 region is CASSQSVGSGPEQGHLSTDTQYF. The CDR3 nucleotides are TGCGCCAGCAGTCAATCCGTAGGCTCCGGTCCGGAGCAGGGACACCTGAGCACAGATACGCAGTATTTT.